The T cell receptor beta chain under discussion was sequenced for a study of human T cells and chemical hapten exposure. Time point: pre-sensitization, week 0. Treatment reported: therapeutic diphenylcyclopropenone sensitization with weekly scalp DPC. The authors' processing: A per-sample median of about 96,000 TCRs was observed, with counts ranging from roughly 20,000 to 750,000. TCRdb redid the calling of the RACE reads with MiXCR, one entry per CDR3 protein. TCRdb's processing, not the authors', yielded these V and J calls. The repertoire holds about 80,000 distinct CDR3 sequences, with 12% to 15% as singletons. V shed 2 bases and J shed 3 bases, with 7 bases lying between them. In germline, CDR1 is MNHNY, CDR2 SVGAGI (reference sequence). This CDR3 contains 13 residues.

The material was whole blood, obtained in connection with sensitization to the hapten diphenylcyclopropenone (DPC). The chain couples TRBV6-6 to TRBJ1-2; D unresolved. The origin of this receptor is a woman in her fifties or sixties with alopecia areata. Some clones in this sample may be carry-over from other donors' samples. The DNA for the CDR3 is TGTGCCAGCAGTTACATGCAGGACTATGGCTACACCTTC. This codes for CASSYMQDYGYTF.